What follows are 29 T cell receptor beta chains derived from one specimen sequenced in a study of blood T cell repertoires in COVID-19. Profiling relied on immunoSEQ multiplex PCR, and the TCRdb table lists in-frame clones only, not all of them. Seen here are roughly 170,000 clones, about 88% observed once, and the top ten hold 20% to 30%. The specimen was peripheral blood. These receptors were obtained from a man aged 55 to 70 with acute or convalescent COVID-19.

Written as DNA, the CDR3 is TGTGCCAGCAGCGCGTTGGGGTCTGGGGACTATGAGCAGTTCTTC. The encoded protein is CASSALGSGDYEQFF. The genes are TRBV9 and TRBJ2-1; possibly TRBD2 for D (6 bases). V lost 3 bases and J 8 bases, leaving 18 bases between the germline ends. The CDR3 contains 15 residues. CDR1 is SGDLS and CDR2 is YYNGEE in the germline V gene.

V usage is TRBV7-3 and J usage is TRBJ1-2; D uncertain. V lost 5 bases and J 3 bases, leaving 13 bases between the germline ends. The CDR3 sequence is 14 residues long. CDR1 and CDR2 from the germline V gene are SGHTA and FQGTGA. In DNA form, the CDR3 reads TGTGCCAGCAGCCCCCGGGCAGCGGACTATGGCTACACCTTC. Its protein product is CASSPRAADYGYTF.

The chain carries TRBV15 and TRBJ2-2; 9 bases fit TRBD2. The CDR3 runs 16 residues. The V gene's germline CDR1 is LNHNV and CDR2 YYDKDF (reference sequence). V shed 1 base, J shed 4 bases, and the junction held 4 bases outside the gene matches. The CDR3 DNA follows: TGTGCCACCAGCAGAGGGGCGGGAGGGACCACCGGGGAGCTGTTTTTT. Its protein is CATSRGAGGTTGELFF.

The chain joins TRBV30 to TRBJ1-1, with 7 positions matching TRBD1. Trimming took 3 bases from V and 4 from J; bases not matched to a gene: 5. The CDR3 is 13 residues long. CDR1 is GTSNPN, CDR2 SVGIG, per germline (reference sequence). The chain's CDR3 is CAWSPGTATEAFF. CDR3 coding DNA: TGTGCCTGGAGCCCGGGGACAGCCACTGAAGCTTTCTTT. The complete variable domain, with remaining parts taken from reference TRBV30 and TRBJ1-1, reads SQTIHQWPATLVQPVGSPLSLECTVEGTSNPNLYWYRQAAGRGLQLLFYSVGIGQISSEVPQNLSASRPQDRQFILSSKKLLLSDSGFYLCAWSPGTATEAFFGQGTRLTVV.

CDR3 region: CASSLGLAGVETQYF. The CDR3 bases are TGTGCCAGCAGCTTGGGACTAGCGGGAGTAGAGACCCAGTACTTC. V gene TRBV5-5 combines with J gene TRBJ2-5; 12 bases map to TRBD2. This CDR3 is 15 amino acids long. Trimming removed 0 bases from V and 4 bases from J; junction bases left unmatched: 1. Per germline, CDR1 SGHKS and CDR2 YYEKEE (reference sequence).

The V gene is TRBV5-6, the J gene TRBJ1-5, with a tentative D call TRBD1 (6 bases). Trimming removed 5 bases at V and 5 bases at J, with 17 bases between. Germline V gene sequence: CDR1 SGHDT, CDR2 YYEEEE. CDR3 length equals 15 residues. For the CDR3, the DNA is TGTGCCAGCAGGGCAAGGGGGAGTCAAGATCAGCCCCAGCATTTT. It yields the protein CASRARGSQDQPQHF.

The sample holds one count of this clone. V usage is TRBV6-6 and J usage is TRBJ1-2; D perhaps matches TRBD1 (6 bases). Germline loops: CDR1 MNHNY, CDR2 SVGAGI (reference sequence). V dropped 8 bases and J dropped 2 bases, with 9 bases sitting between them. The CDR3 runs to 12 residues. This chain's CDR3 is CASEQGNYGYTF. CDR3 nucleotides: TGTGCCAGCGAACAGGGAAACTATGGCTACACCTTC.

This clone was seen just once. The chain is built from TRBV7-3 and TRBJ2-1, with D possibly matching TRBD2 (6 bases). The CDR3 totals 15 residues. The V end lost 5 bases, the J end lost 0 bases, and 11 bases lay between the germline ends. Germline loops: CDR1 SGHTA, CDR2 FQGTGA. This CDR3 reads CASSEIADSYNEQFF. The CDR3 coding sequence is TGTGCCAGCAGCGAGATAGCGGACTCCTACAATGAGCAGTTCTTC. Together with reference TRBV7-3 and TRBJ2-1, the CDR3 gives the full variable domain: GAGVSQTPSNKVTEKGKYVELRCDPISGHTALYWYRQSLGQGPEFLIYFQGTGAADDSGLPNDRFFAVRPEGSVSTLKIQRTERGDSAVYLCASSEIADSYNEQFFGPGTRLTVL.

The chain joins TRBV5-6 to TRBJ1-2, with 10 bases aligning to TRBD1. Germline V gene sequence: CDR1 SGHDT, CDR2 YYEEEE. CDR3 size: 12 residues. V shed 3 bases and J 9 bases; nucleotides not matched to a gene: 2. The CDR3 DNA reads TGTGCCAGCAGCTGGGGACAGGGGAGCTACACCTTC. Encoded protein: CASSWGQGSYTF. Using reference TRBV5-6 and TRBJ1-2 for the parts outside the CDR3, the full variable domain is DAGVTQSPTHLIKTRGQQVTLRCSPKSGHDTVSWYQQALGQGPQFIFQYYEEEERQRGNFPDRFSGHQFPNYSSELNVNALLLGDSALYLCASSWGQGSYTFGSGTRLTVV.

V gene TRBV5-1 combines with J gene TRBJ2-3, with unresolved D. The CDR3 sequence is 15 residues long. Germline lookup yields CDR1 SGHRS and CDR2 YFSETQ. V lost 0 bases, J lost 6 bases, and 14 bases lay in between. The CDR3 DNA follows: TGCGCCAGCAGCTTGGTGTCAGGAAAAGGTGATACGCAGTATTTT. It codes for CASSLVSGKGDTQYF. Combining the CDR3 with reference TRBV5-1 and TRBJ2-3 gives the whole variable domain KAGVTQTPRYLIKTRGQQVTLSCSPISGHRSVSWYQQTPGQGLQFLFEYFSETQRNKGNFPGRFSGRQFSNSRSEMNVSTLELGDSALYLCASSLVSGKGDTQYFGPGTRLTVL.

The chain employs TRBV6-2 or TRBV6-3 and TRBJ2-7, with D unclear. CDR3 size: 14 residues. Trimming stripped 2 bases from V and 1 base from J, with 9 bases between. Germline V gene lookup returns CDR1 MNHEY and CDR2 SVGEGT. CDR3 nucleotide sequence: TGTGCCAGCAGTTACGATCAGGTTTCCTACGAGCAGTACTTC. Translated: CASSYDQVSYEQYF.

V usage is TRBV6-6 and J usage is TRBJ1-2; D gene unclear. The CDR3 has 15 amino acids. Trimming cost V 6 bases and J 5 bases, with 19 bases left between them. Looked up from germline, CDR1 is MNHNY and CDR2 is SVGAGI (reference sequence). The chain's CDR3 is CASSPEGRARYGYTF. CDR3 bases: TGTGCCAGCAGCCCGGAGGGCCGGGCTAGGTATGGCTACACCTTC.

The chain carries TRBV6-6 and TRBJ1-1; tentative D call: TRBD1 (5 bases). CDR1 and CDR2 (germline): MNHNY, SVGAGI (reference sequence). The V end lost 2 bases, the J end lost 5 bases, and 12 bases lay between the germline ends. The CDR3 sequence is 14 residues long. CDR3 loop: CASSYVDRGTEAFF. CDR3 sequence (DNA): TGTGCCAGCAGTTACGTCGACCGGGGGACTGAAGCTTTCTTT.

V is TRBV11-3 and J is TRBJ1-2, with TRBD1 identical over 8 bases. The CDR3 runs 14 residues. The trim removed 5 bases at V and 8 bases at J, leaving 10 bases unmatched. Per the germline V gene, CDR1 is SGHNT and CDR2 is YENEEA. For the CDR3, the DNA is TGTGCCAGCAGCCCAGGGGACAGGCTTAGGGGCTACACCTTC. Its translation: CASSPGDRLRGYTF.

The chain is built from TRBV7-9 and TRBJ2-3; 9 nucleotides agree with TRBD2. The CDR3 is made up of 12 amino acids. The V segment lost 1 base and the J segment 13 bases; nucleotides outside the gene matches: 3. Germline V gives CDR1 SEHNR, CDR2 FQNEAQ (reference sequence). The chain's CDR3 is CASSLEAGGEYF. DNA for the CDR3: TGTGCCAGCAGCTTAGAGGCGGGAGGGGAGTATTTT. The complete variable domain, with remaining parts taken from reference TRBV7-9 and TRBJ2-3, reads DTGVSQNPRHKITKRGQNVTFRCDPISEHNRLYWYRQTLGQGPEFLTYFQNEAQLEKSRLLSDRFSAERPKGSFSTLEIQRTEQGDSAMYLCASSLEAGGEYFGPGTRLTVL.

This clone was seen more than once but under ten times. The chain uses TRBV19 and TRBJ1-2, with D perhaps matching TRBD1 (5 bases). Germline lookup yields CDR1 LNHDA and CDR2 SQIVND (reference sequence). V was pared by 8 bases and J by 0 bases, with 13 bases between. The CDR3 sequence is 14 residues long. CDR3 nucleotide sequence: TGTGCCAGTGGGGAGGACACAGCTAACTATGGCTACACCTTC. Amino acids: CASGEDTANYGYTF.

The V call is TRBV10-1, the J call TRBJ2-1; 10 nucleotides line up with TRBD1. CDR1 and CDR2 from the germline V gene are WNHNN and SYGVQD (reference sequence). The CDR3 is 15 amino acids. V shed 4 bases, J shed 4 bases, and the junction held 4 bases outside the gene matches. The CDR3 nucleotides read TGCGCCAGCAGTGCGGGACAGGGGACTTACAATGAGCAGTTCTTC. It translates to CASSAGQGTYNEQFF.

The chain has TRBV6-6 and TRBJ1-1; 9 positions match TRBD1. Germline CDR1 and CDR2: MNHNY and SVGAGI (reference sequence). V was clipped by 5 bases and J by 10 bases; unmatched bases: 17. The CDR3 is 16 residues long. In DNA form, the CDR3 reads TGTGCCAGCAGTCGAAGGACAGGGGCCGATCTGACGCGAGCTTTCTTT. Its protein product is CASSRRTGADLTRAFF.

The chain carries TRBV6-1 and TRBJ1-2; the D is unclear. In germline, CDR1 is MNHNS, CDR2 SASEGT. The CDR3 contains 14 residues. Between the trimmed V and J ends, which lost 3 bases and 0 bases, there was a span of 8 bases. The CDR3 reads CASSDPGTNYGYTF. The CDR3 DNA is TGTGCCAGCAGTGACCCGGGAACTAACTATGGCTACACCTTC.

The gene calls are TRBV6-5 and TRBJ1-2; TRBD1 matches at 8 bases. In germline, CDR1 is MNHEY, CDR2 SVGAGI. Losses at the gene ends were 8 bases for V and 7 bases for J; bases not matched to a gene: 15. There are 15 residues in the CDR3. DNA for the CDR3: TGTGCCAGCCTACGGGTCGGGACAGGTTTGGGTGGCTACACCTTC. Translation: CASLRVGTGLGGYTF.

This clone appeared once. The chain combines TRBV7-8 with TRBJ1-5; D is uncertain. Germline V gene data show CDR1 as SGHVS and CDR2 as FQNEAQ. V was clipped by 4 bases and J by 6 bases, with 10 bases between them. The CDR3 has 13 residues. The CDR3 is CASSSRSPQPQHF. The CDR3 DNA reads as TGTGCCAGCAGCTCCCGTTCCCCTCAGCCCCAGCATTTT.

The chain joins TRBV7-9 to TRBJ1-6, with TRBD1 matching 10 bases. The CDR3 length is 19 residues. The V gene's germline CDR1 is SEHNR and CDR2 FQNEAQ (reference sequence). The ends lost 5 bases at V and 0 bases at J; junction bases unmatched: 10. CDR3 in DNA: TGTGCCAGCAGCCCCGGGACAGGGGAAGGTAGCTCCTATAATTCACCCCTCCACTTT. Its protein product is CASSPGTGEGSSYNSPLHF.

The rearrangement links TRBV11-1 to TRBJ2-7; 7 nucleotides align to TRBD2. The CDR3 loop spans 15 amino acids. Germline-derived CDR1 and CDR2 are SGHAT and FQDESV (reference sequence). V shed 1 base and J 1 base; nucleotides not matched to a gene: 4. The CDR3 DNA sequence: TGTGCCAGCAGCTTAGGACCGGGGGGATCCTACGAGCAGTACTTC. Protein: CASSLGPGGSYEQYF.

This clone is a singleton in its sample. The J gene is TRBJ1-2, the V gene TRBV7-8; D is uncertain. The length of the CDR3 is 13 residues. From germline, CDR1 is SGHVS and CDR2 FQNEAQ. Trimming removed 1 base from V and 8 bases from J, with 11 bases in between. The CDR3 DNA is TGTGCCAGCAGCTTAGACTACTTTGACGGCTACACCTTC. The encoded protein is CASSLDYFDGYTF.

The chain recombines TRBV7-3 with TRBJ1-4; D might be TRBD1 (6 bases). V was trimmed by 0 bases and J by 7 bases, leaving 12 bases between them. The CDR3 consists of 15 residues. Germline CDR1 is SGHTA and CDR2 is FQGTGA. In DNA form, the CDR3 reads TGTGCCAGCAGCTTAACAGGGACAAGAGGTGAAAAACTGTTTTTT. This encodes CASSLTGTRGEKLFF.

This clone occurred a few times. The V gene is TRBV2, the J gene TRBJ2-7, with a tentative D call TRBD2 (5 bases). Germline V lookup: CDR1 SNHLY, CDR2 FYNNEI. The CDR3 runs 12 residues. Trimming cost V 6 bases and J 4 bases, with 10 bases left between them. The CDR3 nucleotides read TGTGCCAGCAGGGTGGGGAGTTACGAGCAGTACGTC. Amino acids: CASRVGSYEQYV.

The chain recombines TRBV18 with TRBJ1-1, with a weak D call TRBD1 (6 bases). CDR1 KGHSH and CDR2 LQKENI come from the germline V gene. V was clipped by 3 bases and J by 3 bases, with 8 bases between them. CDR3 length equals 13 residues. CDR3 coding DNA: TGTGCCAGCTCACCGGACAGACACACTGAAGCTTTCTTT. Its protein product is CASSPDRHTEAFF. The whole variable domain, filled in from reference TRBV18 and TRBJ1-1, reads NAGVMQNPRHLVRRRGQEARLRCSPMKGHSHVYWYRQLPEEGLKFMVYLQKENIIDESGMPKERFSAEFPKEGPSILRIQQVVRGDSAAYFCASSPDRHTEAFFGQGTRLTVV.

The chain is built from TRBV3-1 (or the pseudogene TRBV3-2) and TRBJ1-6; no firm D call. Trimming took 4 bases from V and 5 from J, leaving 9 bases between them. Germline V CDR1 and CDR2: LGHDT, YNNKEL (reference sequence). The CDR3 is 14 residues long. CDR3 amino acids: CASSLRENNSPLHF. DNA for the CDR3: TGTGCCAGCAGCCTCCGGGAGAATAATTCACCCCTCCACTTT.

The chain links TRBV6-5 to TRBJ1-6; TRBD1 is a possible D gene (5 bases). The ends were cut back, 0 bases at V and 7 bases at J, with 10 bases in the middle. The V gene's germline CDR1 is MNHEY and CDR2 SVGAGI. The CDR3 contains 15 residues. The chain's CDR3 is CASSYSGKGNSPLHF. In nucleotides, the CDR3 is TGTGCCAGCAGTTACTCTGGGAAGGGGAATTCACCCCTCCACTTT.